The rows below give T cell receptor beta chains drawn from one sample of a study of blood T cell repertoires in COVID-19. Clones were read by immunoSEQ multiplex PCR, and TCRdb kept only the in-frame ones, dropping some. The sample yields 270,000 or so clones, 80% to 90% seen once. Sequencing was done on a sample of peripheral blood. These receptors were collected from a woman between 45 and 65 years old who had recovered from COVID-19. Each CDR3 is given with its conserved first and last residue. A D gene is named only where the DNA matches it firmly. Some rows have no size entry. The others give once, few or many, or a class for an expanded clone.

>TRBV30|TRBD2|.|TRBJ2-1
CAWSGLAGGYNEQFF
TGTGCCTGGAGCGGACTAGCGGGGGGCTACAATGAGCAGTTCTTC
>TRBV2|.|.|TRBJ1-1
CASSDRRLNTEAFF
TGTGCCAGCAGTGATCGGCGGTTGAACACTGAAGCTTTCTTT
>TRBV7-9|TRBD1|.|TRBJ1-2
CASSFGDRAGKGYTF
TGTGCCAGCAGCTTTGGGGACAGGGCCGGGAAGGGCTACACCTTC
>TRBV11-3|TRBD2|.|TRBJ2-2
CASSLAGSGRTGELFF
TGTGCCAGCAGCTTAGCCGGTAGCGGGAGGACCGGGGAGCTGTTTTTT
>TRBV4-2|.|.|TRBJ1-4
CASSQPSGNTNEKLFF
TGTGCCAGCAGCCAACCTTCAGGGAATACGAATGAAAAACTGTTTTTT
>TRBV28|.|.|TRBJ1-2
CASSLAGDYGYTF
TGTGCCAGCAGTTTGGCAGGGGACTATGGCTACACCTTC
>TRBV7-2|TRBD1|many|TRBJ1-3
CASSVTGGTVGNTIYF
TGTGCCAGCAGCGTGACAGGGGGCACGGTTGGAAACACCATATATTTT
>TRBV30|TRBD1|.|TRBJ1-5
CACSSTGGGQPQHF
TGTGCCTGTTCCTCTACAGGGGGCGGTCAGCCCCAGCATTTT
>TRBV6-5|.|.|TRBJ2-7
CASSYSRTTSVLTF
TGTGCCAGCAGTTACTCCCGGACTACATCCGTACTTACTTTC
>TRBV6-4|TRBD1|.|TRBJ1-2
CASSDSGTGDGYTF
TGTGCCAGCAGTGACTCTGGGACAGGGGATGGCTACACCTTC
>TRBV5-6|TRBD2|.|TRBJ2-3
CASSLTSGPLGIGTDTQYF
TGTGCCAGCAGCTTGACTAGCGGGCCTTTAGGCATCGGCACAGATACGCAGTATTTT
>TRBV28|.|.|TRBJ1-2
CASTFGTFDGYTF
TGTGCCAGCACCTTCGGGACATTTGATGGCTACACCTTC
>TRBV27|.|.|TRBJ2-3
CASSSGASSHTDTQYF
TGTGCCAGCAGTTCAGGCGCGTCCTCACACACAGATACGCAGTATTTT
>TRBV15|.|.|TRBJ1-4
CATSRDRNPNEKLFF
TGTGCCACCAGCAGAGACAGGAACCCGAATGAAAAACTGTTTTTT
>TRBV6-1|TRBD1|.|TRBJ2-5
CASGTGNGGTQYF
TGTGCCAGCGGGACAGGGAACGGGGGGACCCAGTACTTC
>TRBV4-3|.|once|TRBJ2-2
CASSQDPRTAFTGELFF
TGCGCCAGCAGCCAAGATCCGCGGACAGCTTTCACCGGGGAGCTGTTTTTT
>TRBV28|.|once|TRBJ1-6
CASNPPRNSPLHF
TGTGCCAGCAATCCCCCCAGGAATTCACCCCTCCACTTT
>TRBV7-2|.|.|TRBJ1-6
CASSLALFGSSYNSPLHF
TGTGCCAGCAGCTTAGCGCTTTTCGGGAGCTCCTATAATTCACCCCTCCACTTT
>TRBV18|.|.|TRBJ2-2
CASSPSGEGLTGELFF
TGTGCCAGCTCTCCCTCAGGGGAGGGTTTGACCGGGGAGCTGTTTTTT
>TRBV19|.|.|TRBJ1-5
CASSIWEGDYSNQPQHF
TGTGCCAGTAGTATTTGGGAGGGAGATTATAGCAATCAGCCCCAGCATTTT
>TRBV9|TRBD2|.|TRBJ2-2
CASSYLAGVNTGELFF
TGTGCCAGCAGCTATCTAGCGGGGGTTAACACCGGGGAGCTGTTTTTT
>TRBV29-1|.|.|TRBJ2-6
CSVEDQVGSGANVLTF
TGCAGCGTTGAAGATCAGGTTGGGTCTGGGGCCAACGTCCTGACTTTC
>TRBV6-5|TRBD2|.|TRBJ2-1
CASGGTSGPASQFF
TGTGCCAGCGGAGGGACTAGCGGGCCCGCGAGTCAGTTCTTC
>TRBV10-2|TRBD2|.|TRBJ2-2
CASRGLAGVGTGELFF
TGCGCCAGCAGGGGACTAGCGGGAGTAGGCACCGGGGAGCTGTTTTTT
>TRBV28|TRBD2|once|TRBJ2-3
CATTGRFLAGADTQYF
TGTGCCACCACCGGGCGATTCCTCGCGGGAGCAGATACGCAGTATTTT
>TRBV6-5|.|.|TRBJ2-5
CASRAGTLQETQYF
TGTGCCAGCAGGGCCGGGACACTACAAGAGACCCAGTACTTC
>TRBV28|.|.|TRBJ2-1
CASSPPEGGFHNEQFF
TGTGCCAGCAGCCCACCGGAGGGTGGGTTTCACAATGAGCAGTTCTTC
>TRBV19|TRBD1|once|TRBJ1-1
CASSIRFYRGQGAEEAFF
TGTGCCAGTAGTATTCGATTCTATAGAGGACAGGGGGCGGAGGAAGCTTTCTTT
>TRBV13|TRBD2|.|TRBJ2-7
CASSSSGGTYEQYF
TGTGCCAGCAGCTCTAGCGGGGGGACCTACGAGCAGTACTTC
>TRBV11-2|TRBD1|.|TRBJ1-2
CASSPTGISYGYTF
TGTGCCAGCAGCCCGACAGGGATTTCCTATGGCTACACCTTC
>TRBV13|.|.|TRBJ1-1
CASSLTGIYRAFF
TGTGCCAGCAGCTTAACAGGGATCTATAGGGCTTTCTTT
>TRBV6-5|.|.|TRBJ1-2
CASSAQGSTVYGYTF
TGTGCCAGCAGCGCCCAGGGAAGCACCGTCTATGGCTACACCTTC
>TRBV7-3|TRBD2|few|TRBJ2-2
CASSLTGGGGELFF
TGTGCCAGCAGCTTAACCGGCGGGGGCGGGGAGCTGTTTTTT
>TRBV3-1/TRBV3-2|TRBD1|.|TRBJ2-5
CASSQPGQGGETQYF
TGTGCCAGCAGCCAACCGGGACAGGGTGGAGAGACCCAGTACTTC
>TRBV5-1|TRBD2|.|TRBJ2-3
CASSLGLAGATDTQYF
TGCGCCAGCAGCTTGGGGCTAGCGGGGGCCACAGATACGCAGTATTTT
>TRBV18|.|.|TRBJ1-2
CASSPTGFRDGYTF
TGTGCCAGCTCACCCACAGGGTTTCGGGATGGCTACACCTTC
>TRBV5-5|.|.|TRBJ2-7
CASSLVVRGYEQYF
TGTGCCAGCAGCTTGGTGGTCAGGGGTTACGAGCAGTACTTC
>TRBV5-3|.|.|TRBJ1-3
CARSLWPGNTIYF
TGTGCCAGAAGCTTGTGGCCTGGAAACACCATATATTTT
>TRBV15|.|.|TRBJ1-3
CATSRQGDLSGNTIYF
TGTGCCACCAGCAGACAGGGTGATCTCTCTGGAAACACCATATATTTT
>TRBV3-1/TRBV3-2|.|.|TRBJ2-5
CASSGNQNQETQYF
TGTGCCAGCTCGGGGAACCAGAACCAAGAGACCCAGTACTTC
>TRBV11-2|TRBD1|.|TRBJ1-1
CASSTSGQGGSFF
TGTGCCAGCAGCACCTCAGGACAGGGAGGCTCTTTCTTT
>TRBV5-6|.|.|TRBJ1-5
CASSLSRDYGRPQHF
TGTGCCAGCAGCTTATCCCGGGACTACGGCCGGCCCCAGCATTTT
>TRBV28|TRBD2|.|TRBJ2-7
CASSGATSGTYEQYF
TGTGCCAGCAGTGGGGCTACTAGCGGAACCTACGAGCAGTACTTC
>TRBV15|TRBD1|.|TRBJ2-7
CATSARQGTYEQYF
TGTGCCACCAGCGCTCGACAGGGAACCTACGAGCAGTACTTC
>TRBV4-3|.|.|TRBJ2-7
CASSQTPEESREQYF
TGCGCCAGCAGCCAAACCCCGGAGGAGTCTAGGGAGCAGTACTTC
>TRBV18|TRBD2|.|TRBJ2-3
CASSPVAGLSTDTQYF
TGTGCCAGCTCACCCGTAGCGGGACTAAGCACAGATACGCAGTATTTT
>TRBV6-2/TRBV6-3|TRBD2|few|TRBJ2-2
CASSYSSGRVNTGELFF
TGTGCCAGCAGTTACTCGAGCGGGAGGGTGAACACCGGGGAGCTGTTTTTT
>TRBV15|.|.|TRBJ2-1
CATSRDFPLQGNEQFF
TGTGCCACCAGCAGAGATTTTCCCCTACAGGGCAATGAGCAGTTCTTC
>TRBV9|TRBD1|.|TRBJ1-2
CASSVEKGQGASNYGYTF
TGTGCCAGCAGCGTAGAAAAGGGACAGGGGGCGTCGAACTATGGCTACACCTTC
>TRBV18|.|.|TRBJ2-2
CASSPPTTRDTGELFF
TGTGCCAGCTCACCACCTACGACCAGGGACACCGGGGAGCTGTTTTTT
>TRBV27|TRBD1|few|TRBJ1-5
CASSSGTDSNQPQHF
TGTGCCAGCAGCTCCGGGACAGATAGCAATCAGCCCCAGCATTTT
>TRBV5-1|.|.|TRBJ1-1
CASSGTGAATEAFF
TGCGCCAGCAGCGGTACGGGAGCGGCCACTGAAGCTTTCTTT
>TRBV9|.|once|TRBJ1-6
CASSTRAGNNSPLHF
TGTGCCAGCAGCACTCGGGCAGGGAATAATTCACCCCTCCACTTT
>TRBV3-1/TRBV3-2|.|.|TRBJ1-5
CASSSTAQGNQPQHF
TGTGCCAGCAGCTCGACAGCGCAAGGCAATCAGCCCCAGCATTTT
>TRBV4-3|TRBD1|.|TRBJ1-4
CASSQDLPDRGLGKLFF
TGCGCCAGCAGCCAAGATCTACCGGACAGGGGTTTGGGAAAACTGTTTTTT
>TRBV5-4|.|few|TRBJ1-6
CASSLGGYSKRLNSPLHF
TGTGCCAGCAGCCTAGGAGGCTACAGCAAACGCCTTAATTCACCCCTCCACTTT
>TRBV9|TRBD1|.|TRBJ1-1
CASSVGQQGRTEAFF
TGTGCCAGCAGCGTAGGGCAACAGGGGAGGACTGAAGCTTTCTTT
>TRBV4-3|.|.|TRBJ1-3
CASSQDAGGPGNTIYF
TGCGCCAGCAGCCAAGACGCGGGGGGCCCTGGAAACACCATATATTTT
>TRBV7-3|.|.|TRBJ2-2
CASSLGAANTGELFF
TGTGCCAGCAGCCTGGGGGCGGCGAACACCGGGGAGCTGTTTTTT
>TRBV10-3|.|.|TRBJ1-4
CAISESIRARVGKLFF
TGTGCCATCAGTGAGTCGATTAGGGCGCGGGTAGGAAAACTGTTTTTT